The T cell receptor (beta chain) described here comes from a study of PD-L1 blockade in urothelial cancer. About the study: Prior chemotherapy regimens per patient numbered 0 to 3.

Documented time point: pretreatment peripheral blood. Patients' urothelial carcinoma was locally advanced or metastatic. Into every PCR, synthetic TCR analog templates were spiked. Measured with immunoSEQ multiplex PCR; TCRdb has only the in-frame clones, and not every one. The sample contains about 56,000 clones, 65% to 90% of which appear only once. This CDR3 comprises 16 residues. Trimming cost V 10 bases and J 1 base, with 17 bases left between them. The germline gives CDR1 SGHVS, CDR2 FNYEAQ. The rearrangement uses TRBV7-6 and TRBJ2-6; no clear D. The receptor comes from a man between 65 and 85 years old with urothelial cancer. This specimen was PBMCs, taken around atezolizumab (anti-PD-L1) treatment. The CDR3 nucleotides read TGTGCCAACCCAAACACAACAGTATCTGGGGCCAACGTCCTGACTTTC. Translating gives CANPNTTVSGANVLTF.